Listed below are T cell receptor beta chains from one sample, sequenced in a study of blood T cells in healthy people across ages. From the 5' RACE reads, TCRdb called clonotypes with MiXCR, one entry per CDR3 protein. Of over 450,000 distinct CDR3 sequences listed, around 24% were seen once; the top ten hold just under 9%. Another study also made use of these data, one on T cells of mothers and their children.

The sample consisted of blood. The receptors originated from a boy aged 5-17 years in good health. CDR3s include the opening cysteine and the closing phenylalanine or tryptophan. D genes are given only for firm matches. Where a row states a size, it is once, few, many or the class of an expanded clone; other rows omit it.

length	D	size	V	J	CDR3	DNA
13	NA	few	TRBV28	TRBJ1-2	CASGGDSDYGYTF	TGTGCCAGCGGGGGGGACTCGGACTATGGCTACACCTTC
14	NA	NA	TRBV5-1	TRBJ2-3	CASSFRGQGDTQYF	TGCGCCAGCAGCTTTCGAGGTCAGGGAGATACGCAGTATTTT
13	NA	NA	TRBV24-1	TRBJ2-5	CATSVGRDETQYF	TGTGCCACCAGTGTAGGTAGGGATGAGACCCAGTACTTC
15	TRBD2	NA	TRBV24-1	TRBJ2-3	CATSVPSGKEDTQYF	TGTGCCACCAGTGTGCCTAGCGGGAAGGAGGATACGCAGTATTTT
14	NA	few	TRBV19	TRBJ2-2	CASSIEGNTGELFF	TGTGCCAGTAGTATAGAGGGCAACACCGGGGAGCTGTTTTTT
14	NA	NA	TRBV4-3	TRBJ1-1	CASSQEPGGTEAFF	TGCGCCAGCAGCCAAGAGCCGGGGGGCACTGAAGCTTTCTTT
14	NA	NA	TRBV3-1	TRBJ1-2	CASSHGGFDYGYTF	TGTGCCAGCAGCCACGGGGGGTTTGACTATGGCTACACCTTC
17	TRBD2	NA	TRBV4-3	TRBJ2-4	CASSQGAGLTGGNIQYF	TGCGCCAGCAGCCAAGGAGCGGGGCTTACAGGAGGAAACATTCAGTACTTC
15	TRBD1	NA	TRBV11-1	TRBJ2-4	CASSAGGAAKNIQYF	TGTGCCAGCAGCGCAGGGGGCGCCGCCAAAAACATTCAGTACTTC
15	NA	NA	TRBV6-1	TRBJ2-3	CASSVLTGGEDTQYF	TGTGCCAGCAGTGTATTAACAGGGGGGGAAGATACGCAGTATTTT
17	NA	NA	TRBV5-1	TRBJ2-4	CASDDRAGGYAKNIQYF	TGCGCCAGCGACGACAGGGCCGGGGGATATGCCAAAAACATTCAGTACTTC
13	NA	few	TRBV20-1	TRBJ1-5	CSARQGEGQPQHF	TGCAGTGCTAGACAGGGAGAGGGTCAGCCCCAGCATTTT
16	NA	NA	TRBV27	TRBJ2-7	CASSLYVGSRTYEQYF	TGTGCCAGCAGTTTATACGTAGGGTCGCGCACCTACGAGCAGTACTTC
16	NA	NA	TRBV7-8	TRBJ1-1	CASSLTVQNRAIEAFF	TGTGCCAGCAGCTTAACGGTGCAAAACCGCGCCATTGAAGCTTTCTTT
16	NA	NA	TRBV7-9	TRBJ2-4	CASSLADGGSKNIQYF	TGTGCCAGCAGCTTAGCGGACGGGGGTTCCAAAAACATTCAGTACTTC
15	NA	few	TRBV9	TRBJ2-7	CASSVDLGLSYEQYF	TGTGCCAGCAGCGTAGACCTCGGTCTCTCCTACGAGCAGTACTTC
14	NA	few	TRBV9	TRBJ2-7	CASSVTGLLSEQYF	TGTGCCAGCAGCGTCACGGGGCTTCTGTCCGAGCAGTACTTC
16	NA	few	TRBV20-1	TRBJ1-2	CSARGRGGAANYGYTF	TGCAGTGCTAGAGGGAGGGGGGGAGCGGCGAACTATGGCTACACCTTC
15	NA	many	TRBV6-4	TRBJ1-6	CASFGPPRRNSPLHF	TGTGCCAGCTTCGGGCCACCTAGGCGGAATTCACCCCTCCACTTT
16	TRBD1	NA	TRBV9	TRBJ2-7	CASSPETGPPLYEQYF	TGTGCCAGCAGCCCCGAGACAGGGCCCCCTTTGTACGAGCAGTACTTC
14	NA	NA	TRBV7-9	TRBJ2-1	CASSLDALINEQFF	TGTGCCAGCAGCCTTGATGCGCTCATCAATGAGCAGTTCTTC
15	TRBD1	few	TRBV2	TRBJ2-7	CASSDMTGAAYEQYF	TGTGCCAGCAGTGATATGACAGGGGCGGCCTACGAGCAGTACTTC
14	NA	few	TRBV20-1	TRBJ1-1	CSARDWELNTEAFF	TGCAGTGCTAGAGACTGGGAGTTGAACACTGAAGCTTTCTTT
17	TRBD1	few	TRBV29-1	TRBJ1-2	CSVEDLIRTGGVYGYTF	TGCAGCGTTGAAGATCTGATCCGGACAGGGGGCGTCTATGGCTACACCTTC
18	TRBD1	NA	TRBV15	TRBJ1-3	CATSRSLGQMSSGNTIYF	TGTGCCACCAGCAGATCCTTGGGACAGATGAGCTCTGGAAACACCATATATTTT
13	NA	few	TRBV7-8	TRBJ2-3	CASSLAAADTQYF	TGTGCCAGCAGCTTAGCGGCGGCGGATACGCAGTATTTT
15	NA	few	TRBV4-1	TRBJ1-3	CASSQGRSDGNTIYF	TGCGCCAGCAGCCAAGGGAGATCGGATGGAAACACCATATATTTT
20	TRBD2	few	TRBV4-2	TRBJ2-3	CASSQVGIRRLAEDTDTQYF	TGTGCCAGCAGCCAAGTCGGCATAAGGAGACTAGCGGAGGACACAGATACGCAGTATTTT
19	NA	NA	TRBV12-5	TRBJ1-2	CASGLVGIRTESPIYGYTF	TGTGCTAGTGGTTTGGTAGGAATACGGACAGAGAGCCCAATCTATGGCTACACCTTC
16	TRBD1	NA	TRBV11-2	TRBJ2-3	CASSLDSGGAADTQYF	TGTGCCAGCAGCTTAGATTCAGGGGGCGCGGCAGATACGCAGTATTTT
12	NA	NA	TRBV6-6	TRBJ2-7	CATLDNNYEQYF	TGTGCCACCTTGGACAATAACTACGAGCAGTACTTC
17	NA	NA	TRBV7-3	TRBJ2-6	CASTPMAPGLGANVLTF	TGTGCCAGCACCCCTATGGCCCCAGGTTTGGGGGCCAACGTCCTGACTTTC
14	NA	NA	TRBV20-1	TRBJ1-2	CSAREDWSDYGYTF	TGCAGTGCTAGAGAGGACTGGTCCGACTATGGCTACACCTTC
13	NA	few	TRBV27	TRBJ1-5	CASSYSSNQPQHF	TGTGCCAGCTCCTACAGCAGCAATCAGCCCCAGCATTTT
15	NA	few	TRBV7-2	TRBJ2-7	CASSPTGPNNHEQYF	TGTGCCAGCAGCCCTACGGGGCCGAATAACCACGAGCAGTACTTC
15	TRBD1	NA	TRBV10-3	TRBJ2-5	CAISEARTGAETQYF	TGTGCCATCAGTGAGGCTAGGACAGGGGCGGAGACCCAGTACTTC
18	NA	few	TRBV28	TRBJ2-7	CASRVTVYGSPSAYEQYF	TGTGCCAGCAGAGTGACGGTCTATGGGTCACCATCGGCCTACGAGCAGTACTTC
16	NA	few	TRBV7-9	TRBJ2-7	CASSLNRPLDSYEQYF	TGTGCCAGCAGCTTAAACAGGCCACTGGACTCCTACGAGCAGTACTTC
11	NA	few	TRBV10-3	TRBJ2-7	CAISGQYEQYF	TGTGCCATCAGTGGACAGTACGAGCAGTACTTC
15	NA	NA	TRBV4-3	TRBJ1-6	CASSQDNTITSPLHF	TGCGCCAGCAGCCAAGATAACACTATTACTTCACCCCTCCACTTT
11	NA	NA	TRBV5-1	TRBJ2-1	CASSLGIGQFF	TGCGCCAGCAGCTTGGGGATCGGGCAGTTCTTC
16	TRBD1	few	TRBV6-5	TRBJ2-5	CASSYSIGGLGETQYF	TGTGCCAGCAGTTACTCGATAGGGGGCCTGGGCGAGACCCAGTACTTC
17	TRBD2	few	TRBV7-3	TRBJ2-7	CASSLNPQLAGGGEQYF	TGTGCCAGCAGCTTAAACCCCCAACTAGCGGGAGGGGGCGAGCAGTACTTC
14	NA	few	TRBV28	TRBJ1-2	CASSLSDIPYGYTF	TGTGCCAGCAGTTTATCAGACATCCCCTATGGCTACACCTTC
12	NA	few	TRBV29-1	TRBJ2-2	CSVEDPSGELFF	TGCAGCGTTGAAGATCCAAGCGGGGAGCTGTTTTTT
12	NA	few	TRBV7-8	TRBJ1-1	CASSLERGAAFF	TGTGCCAGCAGCTTAGAACGGGGGGCCGCTTTCTTT
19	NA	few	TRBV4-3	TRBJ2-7	CASSQERFYSLLSSYEQYF	TGCGCCAGCAGCCAAGAGAGATTCTACTCGTTGCTGAGCTCCTACGAGCAGTACTTC
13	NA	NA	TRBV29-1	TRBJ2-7	CSVEVGTVYEQYF	TGCAGCGTTGAAGTGGGGACCGTTTACGAGCAGTACTTC
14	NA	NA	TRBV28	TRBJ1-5	CASAPILSNQPQHF	TGTGCCAGCGCCCCCATTTTAAGCAATCAGCCCCAGCATTTT
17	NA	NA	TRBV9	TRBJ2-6	CASNVGLFSSGANVLTF	TGTGCCAGCAACGTAGGTCTCTTTAGCTCTGGGGCCAACGTCCTGACTTTC
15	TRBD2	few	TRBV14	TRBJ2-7	CASSQLAGRAYEQYF	TGTGCCAGCAGCCAGCTAGCGGGGAGAGCCTACGAGCAGTACTTC